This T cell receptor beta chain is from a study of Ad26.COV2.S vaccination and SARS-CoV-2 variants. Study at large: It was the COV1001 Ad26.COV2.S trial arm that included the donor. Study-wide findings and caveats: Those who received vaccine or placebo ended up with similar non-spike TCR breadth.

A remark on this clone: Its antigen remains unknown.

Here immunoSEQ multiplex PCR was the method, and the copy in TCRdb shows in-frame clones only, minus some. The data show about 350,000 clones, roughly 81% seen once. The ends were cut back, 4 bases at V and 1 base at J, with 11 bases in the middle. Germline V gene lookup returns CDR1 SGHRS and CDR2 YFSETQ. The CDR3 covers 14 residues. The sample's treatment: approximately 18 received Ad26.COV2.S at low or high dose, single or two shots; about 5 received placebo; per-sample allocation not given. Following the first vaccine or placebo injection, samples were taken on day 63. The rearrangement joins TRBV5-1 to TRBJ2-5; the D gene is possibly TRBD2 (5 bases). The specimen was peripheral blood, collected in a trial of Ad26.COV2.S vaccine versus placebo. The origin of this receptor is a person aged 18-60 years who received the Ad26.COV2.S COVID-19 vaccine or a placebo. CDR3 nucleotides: TGCGCCAGCAGCCCAGGAAGCGGCCAAGAGACCCAGTACTTC. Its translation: CASSPGSGQETQYF.